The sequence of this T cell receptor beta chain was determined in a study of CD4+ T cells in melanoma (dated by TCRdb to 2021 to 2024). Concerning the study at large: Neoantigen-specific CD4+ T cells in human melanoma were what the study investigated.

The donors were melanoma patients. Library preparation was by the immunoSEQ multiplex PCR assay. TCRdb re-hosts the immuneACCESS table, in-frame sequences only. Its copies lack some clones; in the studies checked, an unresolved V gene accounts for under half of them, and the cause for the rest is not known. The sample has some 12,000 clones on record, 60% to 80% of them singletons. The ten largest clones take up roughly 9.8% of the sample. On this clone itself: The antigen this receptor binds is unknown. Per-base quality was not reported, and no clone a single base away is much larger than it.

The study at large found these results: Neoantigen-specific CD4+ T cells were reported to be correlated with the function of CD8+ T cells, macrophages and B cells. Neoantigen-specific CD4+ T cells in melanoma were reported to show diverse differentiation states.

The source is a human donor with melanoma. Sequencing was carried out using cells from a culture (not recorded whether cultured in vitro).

The nucleotides read TGTGCCAGCAGGGGAGACAGGAGCTCTGGAAACACCATATATTTT. Protein translation: CASRGDRSSGNTIYF. The receptor chain draws on TRBV6-5 and TRBJ1-3; TRBD1 could be the D gene, as 6 bases match. Cut back by 6 bases and 0 bases, the V and J ends lie 12 bases apart. Based on the germline V gene, the CDR1 and CDR2 sequences are MNHEY and SVGAGI. The CDR3, from cysteine to phenylalanine, totals 15 residues. This entry keeps only the CDR3 DNA: 45 bases, framed from base 1.